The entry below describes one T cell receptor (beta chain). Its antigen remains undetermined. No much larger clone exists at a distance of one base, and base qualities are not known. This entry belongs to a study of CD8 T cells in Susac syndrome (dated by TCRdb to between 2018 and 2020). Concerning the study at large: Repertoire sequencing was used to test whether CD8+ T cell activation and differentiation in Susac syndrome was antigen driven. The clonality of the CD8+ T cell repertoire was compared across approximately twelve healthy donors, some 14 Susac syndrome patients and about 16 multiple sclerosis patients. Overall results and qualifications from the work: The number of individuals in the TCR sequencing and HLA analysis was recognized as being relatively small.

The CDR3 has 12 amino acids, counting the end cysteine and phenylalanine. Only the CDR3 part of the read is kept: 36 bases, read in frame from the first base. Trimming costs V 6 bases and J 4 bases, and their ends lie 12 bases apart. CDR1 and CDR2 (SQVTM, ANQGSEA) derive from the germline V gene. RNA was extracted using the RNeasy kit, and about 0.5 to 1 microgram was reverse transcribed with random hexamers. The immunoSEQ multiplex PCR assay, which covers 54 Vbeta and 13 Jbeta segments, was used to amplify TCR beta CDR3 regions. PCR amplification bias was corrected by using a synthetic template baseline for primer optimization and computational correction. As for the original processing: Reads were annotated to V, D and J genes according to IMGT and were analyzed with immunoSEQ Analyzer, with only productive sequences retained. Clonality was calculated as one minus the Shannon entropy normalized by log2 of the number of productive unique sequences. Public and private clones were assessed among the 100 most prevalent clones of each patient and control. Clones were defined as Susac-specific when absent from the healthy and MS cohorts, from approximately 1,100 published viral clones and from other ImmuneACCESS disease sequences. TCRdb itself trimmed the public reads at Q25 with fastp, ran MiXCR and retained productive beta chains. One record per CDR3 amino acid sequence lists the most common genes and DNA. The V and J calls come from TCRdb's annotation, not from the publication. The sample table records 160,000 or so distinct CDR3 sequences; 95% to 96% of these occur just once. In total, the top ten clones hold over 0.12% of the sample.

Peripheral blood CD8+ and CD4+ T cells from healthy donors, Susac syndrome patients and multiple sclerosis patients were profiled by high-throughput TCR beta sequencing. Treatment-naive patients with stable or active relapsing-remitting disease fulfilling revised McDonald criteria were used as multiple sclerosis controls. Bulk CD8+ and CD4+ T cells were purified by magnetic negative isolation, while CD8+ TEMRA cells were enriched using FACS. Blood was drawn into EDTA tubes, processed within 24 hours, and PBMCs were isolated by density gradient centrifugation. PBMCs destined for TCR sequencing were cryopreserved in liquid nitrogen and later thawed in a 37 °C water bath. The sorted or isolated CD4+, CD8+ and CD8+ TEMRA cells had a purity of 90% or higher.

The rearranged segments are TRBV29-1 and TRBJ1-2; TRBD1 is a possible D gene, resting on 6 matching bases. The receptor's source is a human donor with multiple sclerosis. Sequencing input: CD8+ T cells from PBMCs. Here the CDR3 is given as CSVLGAGYGYTF. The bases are TGCAGCGTCCTGGGGGCAGGCTATGGCTACACCTTC. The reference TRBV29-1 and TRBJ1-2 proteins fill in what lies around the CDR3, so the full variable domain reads SAVISQKPSRDICQRGTSLTIQCQVDSQVTMMFWYRQQPGQSLTLIATANQGSEATYESGFVIDKFPISRPNLTFSTLTVSNMSPEDSSIYLCSVLGAGYGYTFGSGTRLTVV.